The 28 T cell receptor beta chains presented below share a single source sample, sequenced in a study of OX40 agonist ivuxolimab in advanced cancers. Here immunoSEQ multiplex PCR was the method, and the copy in TCRdb shows in-frame clones only, minus some. Of under 100,000 clones detected, approximately 80% appear once; the ten largest clones hold roughly 5%. Specimen: CD4+ or CD8+ T cells sorted from blood, collected in a trial of the OX40 agonist ivuxolimab. All receptors derive from an adult with an advanced solid tumor such as melanoma, head and neck, liver or kidney cancer.

V is TRBV30 and J is TRBJ1-4, with a tentative D call TRBD1 (6 bases). The CDR3 has 19 residues. V was trimmed by 0 bases and J by 7 bases, leaving 27 bases between them. CDR1 is GTSNPN and CDR2 is SVGIG in the germline V gene (reference sequence). The CDR3 nucleotides read TGTGCCTGGAGTGTACCCCAATTTGATCAGCGGGGGCGCATTGAAAAACTGTTTTTT. Residues: CAWSVPQFDQRGRIEKLFF.

The gene calls are TRBV10-3 and TRBJ2-7; the match to TRBD2 covers 8 bases. The CDR3 has 19 amino acids. The V segment lost 0 bases and the J segment 0 bases; nucleotides outside the gene matches: 13. Per germline, CDR1 ENHRY and CDR2 SYGVKD. DNA for the CDR3: TGTGCCATCAGTGAGTCGTGGCTAGCGGGCGTCTCTGACTCCTACGAGCAGTACTTC. Its translation is CAISESWLAGVSDSYEQYF.

The chain is built from TRBV30 and TRBJ1-2, with a weak D call TRBD1 (5 bases). This CDR3 comprises 15 residues. The germline gives CDR1 GTSNPN, CDR2 SVGIG (reference sequence). With 3 bases removed from V and 8 bases from J, the gap between germline ends came to 22 bases. The CDR3 protein is CAWSAALGRGGGYTF. The CDR3 DNA is TGTGCCTGGAGCGCGGCTCTAGGCCGGGGCGGCGGCTACACCTTC.

The chain carries TRBV19 and TRBJ2-1; D is unresolved. CDR3 length: 17 residues. CDR1 and CDR2 (germline): LNHDA, SQIVND (reference sequence). With 3 bases removed from V and 0 bases from J, the gap between germline ends came to 15 bases. The CDR3 is CASSIGSARSSYNEQFF. The CDR3 DNA is TGTGCCAGTAGTATCGGGTCCGCGAGGAGCTCCTACAATGAGCAGTTCTTC.

The table lists this clone with a few counts. The chain recombines TRBV19 with TRBJ1-5; 7 bases match TRBD1. Germline V gene data show CDR1 as LNHDA and CDR2 as SQIVND (reference sequence). The V gene end was trimmed by 4 bases and the J gene end by 0 bases; junction bases not matched to a gene: 3. CDR3 length equals 15 residues. CDR3 in DNA: TGTGCCAGTAGTACAGGGGGATATAGCAATCAGCCCCAGCATTTT. It specifies CASSTGGYSNQPQHF.

The chain links TRBV5-1 to TRBJ2-7; D gene uncertain. Between the trimmed V and J ends, which lost 0 bases and 3 bases, there was a span of 7 bases. Germline V gene lookup returns CDR1 SGHRS and CDR2 YFSETQ. The CDR3 sequence is 13 residues long. CDR3 region: CASSLEQYYEQYF. CDR3 DNA: TGCGCCAGCAGCTTGGAACAGTACTACGAGCAGTACTTC.

The CDR3 bases are TGTGCCATCAACTTACAGGGGGTACAAGGGTATGGCTACACCTTC. Translated, it gives CAINLQGVQGYGYTF. The gene calls are TRBV10-3 and TRBJ1-2, with TRBD1 identical over 8 bases. The germline V gene encodes CDR1 ENHRY and CDR2 SYGVKD. Unmatched junction bases numbered 12, after V lost 7 bases and J lost 5 bases. The CDR3 is 15 residues long.

This clone has ten or more counts. This chain uses TRBV5-1 with TRBJ1-1; a possible D gene is TRBD1 (5 bases). This CDR3 region has 17 residues. V dropped 0 bases and J dropped 3 bases, with 18 bases sitting between them. Germline-derived CDR1 and CDR2 are SGHRS and YFSETQ. Here the CDR3 DNA reads TGCGCCAGCAGCTTGGGATATGGGCAGGCCAGGGACACTGAAGCTTTCTTT. It specifies CASSLGYGQARDTEAFF.

The chain links TRBV6-5 to TRBJ1-4; D is unresolved. The CDR3 totals 15 residues. CDR1 and CDR2 (germline): MNHEY, SVGAGI. The V and J ends lost 2 bases and 2 bases respectively, with 9 bases between them. The CDR3 protein is CASSYGRGTNEKLFF. The DNA of the CDR3 is TGTGCCAGCAGTTACGGCCGGGGTACTAATGAAAAACTGTTTTTT.

The chain couples TRBV18 to TRBJ2-7, with D perhaps TRBD2 (5 bases). CDR3 length: 15 residues. The germline V gene encodes CDR1 KGHSH and CDR2 LQKENI. V lost 2 bases to trimming and J lost 3 bases, with 14 bases between them. The CDR3 nucleotides read TGTGCCAGCTCACCAGATCGGGGTCTGGGCTACGAGCAGTACTTC. This translates into CASSPDRGLGYEQYF.

The chain combines TRBV5-1 with TRBJ1-2, with D perhaps matching TRBD1 (5 bases). The CDR3 totals 13 residues. Germline V gene lookup returns CDR1 SGHRS and CDR2 YFSETQ. With 4 bases removed from V and 6 bases from J, the gap between germline ends came to 13 bases. The CDR3 here is CASSPVQGDGYTF. For the CDR3, the DNA is TGCGCCAGCAGCCCCGTGCAGGGTGATGGCTACACCTTC.

This clone was recorded once. V gene TRBV5-4 combines with J gene TRBJ2-5, with D uncertain. Trimming shortened V by 0 bases and J by 7 bases, and 22 bases separated the two germline ends. This CDR3 has 17 amino acids. Germline CDR1 reads SGHNT; CDR2 reads YYREEE (reference sequence). The CDR3 nucleotides are TGTGCCAGCAGCTTGGTAGTGAGGTGTGATGGACCGGGGACCCAGTACTTC. It codes for CASSLVVRCDGPGTQYF.

There are a few counts of this clone. This rearrangement joins TRBV9 to TRBJ2-3; perhaps D is TRBD1 or TRBD2 (6 bases each). This CDR3 is 13 amino acids long. CDR1 and CDR2 from the germline V gene are SGDLS and YYNGEE. Trimming removed 3 bases from V and 5 bases from J, with 10 bases in between. The CDR3 DNA is TGTGCCAGCAGCGCGGGGGCGGTAGATACGCAGTATTTT. Its translation: CASSAGAVDTQYF.

This chain links TRBV7-2 with TRBJ1-2; D possibly corresponds to TRBD1 (6 bases). Trimming pared 0 bases from V and 8 bases from J, leaving 19 bases between. The CDR3 is 16 residues long. CDR1 and CDR2 (germline): SGHTA, FQGNSA. Here the CDR3 DNA reads TGTGCCAGCAGCTTAGCTTGGAAGAGAATCCAGGGGGGCTACACCTTC. Protein sequence: CASSLAWKRIQGGYTF.

The CDR3 DNA sequence: TGTGCCAGCAGCCAGGGGAACACTGAAGCTTTCTTT. Translation gives CASSQGNTEAFF. The V gene is TRBV4-2, the J gene TRBJ1-1; D gene uncertain. CDR1 is LGHNA and CDR2 is YNFKEQ in the germline V gene. V was shortened by 3 bases and J by 1 base, with 3 bases between the two germline ends. CDR3 length: 12 amino acids.

This clone has only one observation. CDR3 residues: CASSPVLGQGVANTGELFF. CDR3 DNA: TGTGCCAGTAGTCCCGTTTTGGGACAGGGGGTTGCGAACACCGGGGAGCTGTTTTTT. V is TRBV19 and J is TRBJ2-2; 11 bases map to TRBD1. With 5 bases clipped from V and 0 bases from J, the junction kept 11 bases outside the gene matches. The CDR3 extends over 19 amino acids. Germline lookup yields CDR1 LNHDA and CDR2 SQIVND (reference sequence).

Comments on this clone: Other nucleotide sequences from this sample produce the same CDR3. This chain links TRBV18 with TRBJ1-1; D is uncertain. Trimming removed 6 bases at V and 0 bases at J, with 8 bases between. CDR3 size: 13 residues. In germline, CDR1 is KGHSH, CDR2 LQKENI. The CDR3 here is CASSPGLNTEAFF. The CDR3 DNA reads as TGTGCCAGCTCCCCGGGCCTGAACACTGAAGCTTTCTTT.

The V gene is TRBV9, the J gene TRBJ1-1; D is undetermined. Germline V lookup: CDR1 SGDLS, CDR2 YYNGEE. The CDR3 extends over 13 amino acids. Trimming shortened V by 3 bases and J by 5 bases, and 11 bases separated the two germline ends. CDR3 coding DNA: TGTGCCAGCAGCGGGGGTGCGGGGACTGAAGCTTTCTTT. Translating it yields CASSGGAGTEAFF.

The chain carries TRBV4-3 and TRBJ2-3; perhaps TRBD2 as D (6 bases). Trimming took off 1 base at V and 7 bases at J, with 18 bases between the two ends. The CDR3 is 16 amino acids. CDR1 is LGHNA and CDR2 is YSLEER in the germline V gene. In DNA, the CDR3 is TGCGCCAGCAGCCAAGGGGACTCCCCTCGGTTGAATACGCAGTATTTT. As protein: CASSQGDSPRLNTQYF.

The V call is TRBV7-2, the J call TRBJ2-1; D may be TRBD1 or TRBD2 (6 bases each). The germline V gene has CDR1 SGHTA and CDR2 FQGNSA. The ends were cut back, 3 bases at V and 6 bases at J, with 15 bases in the middle. This CDR3 has 15 amino acids. Written as DNA, the CDR3 is TGTGCCAGCAGCTTGGGACTCACCAGGGGCAATGAGCAGTTCTTC. It specifies CASSLGLTRGNEQFF.

The rearrangement joins TRBV19 to TRBJ1-2; TRBD1 matches 9 bases. The CDR3 is made up of 15 amino acids. J was trimmed by 4 bases and V by 0 bases; bases with no gene match: 3. Germline V CDR1 and CDR2: LNHDA, SQIVND (reference sequence). The CDR3 loop is CASSIDDRGAYGYTF. CDR3 in DNA: TGTGCCAGTAGTATAGATGACAGGGGGGCCTATGGCTACACCTTC.

This rearrangement joins TRBV27 to TRBJ2-5, with a possible D match to TRBD2 (5 bases). V was cut by 3 bases and J by 5 bases, with 13 bases left in between. The CDR3 covers 14 residues. The germline CDR1 and CDR2 sequences are MNHEY and SMNVEV (reference sequence). In DNA form, the CDR3 reads TGTGCCAGCAGTTTGCACGGGAAGGGTGAGACCCAGTACTTC. Protein sequence: CASSLHGKGETQYF.

This rearrangement joins TRBV2 to TRBJ2-3, with a weak D call TRBD1 (6 bases). Germline V gene sequence: CDR1 SNHLY, CDR2 FYNNEI. V gave up 8 bases and J gave up 3 bases, with 12 bases separating them. The CDR3 is made up of 13 amino acids. This CDR3 reads CASSQGTTDTQYF. CDR3 nucleotide sequence: TGTGCCAGCTCACAGGGAACTACAGATACGCAGTATTTT.

This chain uses TRBV18 with TRBJ2-4; TRBD2 might be the D (6 bases). Trimming removed 3 bases from V and 11 bases from J, with 14 bases in between. The germline V gene has CDR1 KGHSH and CDR2 LQKENI. The CDR3 spans 13 residues. The CDR3 coding sequence is TGTGCCAGCTCACCTGAGGGACTCGACGTTCAGTACTTC. Encoded protein: CASSPEGLDVQYF.

This clone has just one count. The V gene is TRBV11-2, the J gene TRBJ2-4, with TRBD1 matching 9 bases. Germline loops: CDR1 SGHAT, CDR2 FQNNGV. The CDR3 has 19 residues. J gave up 0 bases and V 5 bases, and 14 bases lay outside the gene matches. DNA for the CDR3: TGTGCCAGCAGCCCTACAGTCCCGGGACAGGGCCCAGCCAAAAACATTCAGTACTTC. This sequence encodes CASSPTVPGQGPAKNIQYF.

The gene calls are TRBV4-2 and TRBJ2-1, with 8 bases aligning to TRBD2. The CDR3 covers 16 residues. The V segment lost 0 bases and the J segment 0 bases; nucleotides outside the gene matches: 1. The germline V gene encodes CDR1 LGHNA and CDR2 YNFKEQ. DNA for the CDR3: TGTGCCAGCAGCCAAGAGCGGGGGGACTCCTACAATGAGCAGTTCTTC. Its protein product is CASSQERGDSYNEQFF.

This sequence joins TRBV6-5 and TRBJ2-2; the D gene is possibly TRBD2 (7 bases). V shed 6 bases and J shed 0 bases, with 11 bases lying between them. CDR3 length: 15 residues. Germline CDR1 reads MNHEY; CDR2 reads SVGAGI. The CDR3, as DNA: TGTGCCAGCAGGGGGGGGACATCGAACACCGGGGAGCTGTTTTTT. Translation gives CASRGGTSNTGELFF.

This clone was picked up a small number of times. This chain links TRBV7-2 with TRBJ2-7; D unclear. Germline lookup yields CDR1 SGHTA and CDR2 FQGNSA. Between the trimmed V and J ends, which lost 1 base and 10 bases, there was a span of 8 bases. The CDR3 runs to 11 residues. DNA of the CDR3: TGTGCCAGCAGCTTAGGTCCCATACAGTACTTC. Translation: CASSLGPIQYF.